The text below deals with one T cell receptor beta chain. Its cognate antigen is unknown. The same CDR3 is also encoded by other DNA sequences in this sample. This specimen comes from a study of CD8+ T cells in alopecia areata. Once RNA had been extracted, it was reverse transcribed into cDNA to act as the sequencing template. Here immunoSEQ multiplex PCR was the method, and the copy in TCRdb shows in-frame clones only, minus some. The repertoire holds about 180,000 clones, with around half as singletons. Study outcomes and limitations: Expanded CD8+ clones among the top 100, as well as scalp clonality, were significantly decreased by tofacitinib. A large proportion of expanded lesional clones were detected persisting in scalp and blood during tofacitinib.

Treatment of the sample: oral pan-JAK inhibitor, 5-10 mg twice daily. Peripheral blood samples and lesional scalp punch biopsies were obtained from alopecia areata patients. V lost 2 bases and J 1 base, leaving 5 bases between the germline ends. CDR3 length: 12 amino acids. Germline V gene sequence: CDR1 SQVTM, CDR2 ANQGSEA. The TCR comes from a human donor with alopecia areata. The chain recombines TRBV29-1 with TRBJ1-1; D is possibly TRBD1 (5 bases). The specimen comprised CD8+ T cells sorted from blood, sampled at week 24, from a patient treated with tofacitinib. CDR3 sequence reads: CSVEQGNTEAFF. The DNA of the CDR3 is TGCAGCGTTGAACAGGGGAACACTGAAGCTTTCTTT.